This T cell receptor beta chain was identified in a study of vaccination and CD4 T cells after COVID-19. Whole-study context: Investigators drew the post-COVID samples a median around 93 days after diagnosis, with a range of 35 to 161. The interval from dose two to post-vaccine sampling had a median of around 79 days, and it ranged from 14 to 241. Study outcomes and limitations: Spike mono-reactive status applied to 304 of 307 vaccine-specific clones in convalescent patients.

This CDR3 contains 14 residues. V gave up 4 bases and J gave up 3 bases, with 13 bases separating them. Germline CDR1 SGHDN, CDR2 FVKESK. Stated treatment: approximately 9-day PBMC culture with coronavirus spike peptide pools or control peptides (ViraFEST assay). Expanded clonotypes were found by TCR sequencing after peptide-pool stimulation (ViraFEST). Researchers used the Oncomine TCR Beta short-read assay to sequence DNA from cultured CD4+ T cells. TCRdb used MiXCR to reprocess the PCR reads, holding one entry per CDR3 protein. The sample contains over 10,000 distinct CDR3 sequences, around 50% of which appear only once. In regard to this clonotype: The target antigen is unknown.

J is TRBJ2-7 and V is TRBV14; no definite D call. The sequence derives from a human donor who had recovered from COVID-19. Sequencing was done on a sample of CD4+ T cells from blood, cultured in vitro. The CDR3 DNA reads as TGTGCCAGCAGCCGAGGACCGACCGGCTACGAGCAGTACTTC. Amino acids: CASSRGPTGYEQYF. Based on the CDR3 plus reference TRBV14 and TRBJ2-7, the full variable domain is EAGVTQFPSHSVIEKGQTVTLRCDPISGHDNLYWYRRVMGKEIKFLLHFVKESKQDESGMPNNRFLAERTGGTYSTLKVQPAELEDSGVYFCASSRGPTGYEQYFGPGTRLTVT.